This passage covers 20 T cell receptor beta chains from one sample sequenced in a study of blood T cell repertoires in COVID-19. Sequenced by immunoSEQ multiplex PCR; TCRdb stores in-frame clones only, minus some. The sample includes under 250,000 clones, about 88% of them seen just once. The sample was peripheral blood. Receptor source: a middle-aged man who had recovered from COVID-19.

This clone showed up just once. V is TRBV19 and J is TRBJ2-5; 12 positions agree with TRBD2. V shed 2 bases, J shed 3 bases, and the junction held 10 bases outside the gene matches. Germline V gene lookup returns CDR1 LNHDA and CDR2 SQIVND (reference sequence). The CDR3 extends over 18 amino acids. CDR3 protein: CASSIFPPTSGSKETQYF. In nucleotides, the CDR3 is TGTGCCAGTAGTATATTCCCGCCGACTAGCGGGAGCAAAGAGACCCAGTACTTC.

The chain combines TRBV28 with TRBJ2-3; 12 nucleotides match TRBD2. The CDR3 runs to 15 residues. Germline V gene data show CDR1 as MDHEN and CDR2 as SYDVKM. Trimming took 5 bases from V and 8 from J; bases not matched to a gene: 8. For the CDR3, the DNA is TGTGCCAGCAGTCCACGACTAGCGGGAGCGGTTACGCAGTATTTT. Translating it yields CASSPRLAGAVTQYF.

A remark on this clone: The sample has other DNA sequences that encode this CDR3 too. The V call is TRBV19, the J call TRBJ2-3, with 9 bases that match TRBD2. Germline V gene sequence: CDR1 LNHDA, CDR2 SQIVND (reference sequence). The V segment lost 3 bases and the J segment 6 bases; nucleotides outside the gene matches: 1. CDR3 length: 13 amino acids. CDR3 region: CASSIGLADTQYF. In DNA, the CDR3 is TGTGCCAGTAGTATTGGACTAGCGGATACGCAGTATTTT.

This clone was seen only a few times. This rearrangement joins TRBV10-1 to TRBJ2-7; 7 bases align to TRBD2. Germline V gene sequence: CDR1 WNHNN, CDR2 SYGVQD (reference sequence). The CDR3 is 15 residues long. J was trimmed by 1 base and V by 3 bases; bases with no gene match: 6. The CDR3 loop reads CASSDGASGSYEQYF. In DNA form, the CDR3 reads TGCGCCAGCAGTGATGGGGCTAGCGGTTCCTACGAGCAGTACTTC.

The chain links TRBV5-6 to TRBJ1-1; possibly TRBD1 for D (5 bases). Germline lookup yields CDR1 SGHDT and CDR2 YYEEEE. The CDR3 contains 12 residues. Trimming stripped 0 bases from V and 11 bases from J, with 11 bases between. This chain's CDR3 is CASSLAGRGAFF. CDR3 DNA: TGTGCCAGCAGCTTGGCGGGTCGGGGGGCTTTCTTT.

The chain is built from TRBV5-4 and TRBJ2-1; 12 nucleotides line up with TRBD1. Looked up from germline, CDR1 is SGHNT and CDR2 is YYREEE (reference sequence). V trimming: 4 bases; J trimming: 3 bases; junction bases outside the gene matches: 14. The CDR3 spans 19 residues. The CDR3 region is CASSGRGQGAPLGYNEQFF. In DNA, the CDR3 is TGTGCCAGCAGCGGGCGGGGACAGGGGGCCCCCCTAGGCTACAATGAGCAGTTCTTC.

The V call is TRBV5-1, the J call TRBJ2-5, with D possibly being TRBD2 (6 bases). With 1 base removed from V and 5 bases from J, the gap between germline ends came to 12 bases. This CDR3 contains 14 residues. The germline CDR1 and CDR2 sequences are SGHRS and YFSETQ. The DNA for the CDR3 is TGCGCCAGCAGCTTGCAACCTAGCGCCGAGACCCAGTACTTC. Its translation: CASSLQPSAETQYF.

V usage is TRBV10-3 and J usage is TRBJ1-2, with D possibly being TRBD1 (6 bases). CDR3 length equals 16 residues. Per germline, CDR1 ENHRY and CDR2 SYGVKD. Trimming cost V 3 bases and J 4 bases, with 18 bases left between them. The CDR3 protein is CAISDLGQSSVYGYTF. CDR3 coding DNA: TGTGCCATCAGTGACTTAGGACAGTCAAGCGTCTATGGCTACACCTTC.

V gene TRBV7-6 combines with J gene TRBJ2-1; D might be TRBD1 (6 bases). The germline V gene has CDR1 SGHVS and CDR2 FNYEAQ. The V end was cut by 0 bases, the J end by 7 bases, with 13 bases between. The CDR3 covers 15 residues. CDR3 amino acids: CASSLAVSQGNEQFF. CDR3 nucleotide sequence: TGTGCCAGCAGCTTAGCCGTTTCACAGGGAAATGAGCAGTTCTTC.

The chain combines TRBV2 with TRBJ1-6; 7 bases fit TRBD1. V gave up 6 bases and J gave up 0 bases; unmatched junction bases: 5. Germline assignment: CDR1 SNHLY and CDR2 FYNNEI. The CDR3 extends over 16 amino acids. The CDR3 DNA is TGTGCCAGCAGAAACAGGGGAAGCTCCTATAATTCACCCCTCCACTTT. Translation: CASRNRGSSYNSPLHF. The whole variable domain, filled in from reference TRBV2 and TRBJ1-6, reads EPEVTQTPSHQVTQMGQEVILRCVPISNHLYFYWYRQILGQKVEFLVSFYNNEISEKSEIFDDQFSVERPDGSNFTLKIRSTKLEDSAMYFCASRNRGSSYNSPLHFGNGTRLTVT.

V gene TRBV7-2 combines with J gene TRBJ1-3, with D possibly TRBD1 on 5 matching bases. The ends were cut back, 6 bases at V and 4 bases at J, with 10 bases in the middle. This CDR3 contains 13 residues. Per germline, CDR1 SGHTA and CDR2 FQGNSA. DNA for the CDR3: TGTGCCAGCAGACAGGAGAAAGGAAACACCATATATTTT. Translation: CASRQEKGNTIYF.

The sample holds one count of this clone. The chain uses TRBV28 and TRBJ1-2; perhaps TRBD1 as D (6 bases). V lost 5 bases and J 4 bases, leaving 11 bases between the germline ends. The CDR3 totals 13 residues. Germline lookup yields CDR1 MDHEN and CDR2 SYDVKM. This CDR3 is CASSRGGPYGYTF. The CDR3 region has the DNA TGTGCCAGCAGTAGAGGGGGTCCCTATGGCTACACCTTC.

The chain recombines TRBV7-9 with TRBJ1-5; D may be TRBD1 (5 bases). Germline CDR1 and CDR2: SEHNR and FQNEAQ (reference sequence). Trimming shortened V by 2 bases and J by 8 bases, and 10 bases separated the two germline ends. This CDR3 has 13 residues. CDR3 in amino acids: CASSLPGHEPQHF. As DNA, the CDR3 is TGTGCCAGCAGCTTACCAGGGCACGAGCCCCAGCATTTT.

V usage is TRBV14 and J usage is TRBJ2-5; no reliable D call. Germline loops: CDR1 SGHDN, CDR2 FVKESK. CDR3 size: 14 residues. The ends were cut back, 1 base at V and 0 bases at J, with 6 bases in the middle. CDR3 sequence reads: CASSQVNNQETQYF. CDR3 nucleotide sequence: TGTGCCAGCAGCCAAGTAAACAACCAAGAGACCCAGTACTTC.

The rearrangement joins TRBV19 to TRBJ2-2; the D gene is possibly TRBD2 (6 bases). The CDR3 runs to 19 residues. V lost 2 bases, J lost 7 bases, and 26 bases lay in between. Germline loops: CDR1 LNHDA, CDR2 SQIVND (reference sequence). Here the CDR3 reads CASSISPYEPGAQRGELFF. Written as DNA, the CDR3 is TGTGCCAGTAGTATATCCCCGTATGAGCCGGGAGCACAACGCGGGGAGCTGTTTTTT.

Concerning this clone itself: In the same sample, other DNA sequences code for this CDR3. The J gene is TRBJ1-5, the V gene TRBV27; D unresolved. Germline CDR1 and CDR2: MNHEY and SMNVEV (reference sequence). The CDR3 totals 12 residues. Trimming took 2 bases from V and 7 from J, leaving 6 bases between them. The CDR3 DNA reads TGTGCCAGCAGTTTACGAGGCCAGCCCCAGCATTTT. Protein sequence: CASSLRGQPQHF.

The V and J genes are TRBV29-1 and TRBJ1-1, with D unclear. This CDR3 has 12 amino acids. CDR1 is SQVTM, CDR2 ANQGSEA, per germline. The ends were cut back, 4 bases at V and 0 bases at J, with 6 bases in the middle. CDR3 nucleotide sequence: TGCAGCGTTGGACTTTTGAACACTGAAGCTTTCTTT. This translates into CSVGLLNTEAFF. Based on the CDR3 plus reference TRBV29-1 and TRBJ1-1, the full variable domain is SAVISQKPSRDICQRGTSLTIQCQVDSQVTMMFWYRQQPGQSLTLIATANQGSEATYESGFVIDKFPISRPNLTFSTLTVSNMSPEDSSIYLCSVGLLNTEAFFGQGTRLTVV.

The chain has TRBV19 and TRBJ1-2, with 7 bases aligning to TRBD1. Germline CDR1 LNHDA, CDR2 SQIVND (reference sequence). The V segment lost 5 bases and the J segment 8 bases; nucleotides outside the gene matches: 8. This CDR3 spans 13 amino acids. CDR3: CASSFDRVSGYTF. The CDR3 nucleotides read TGTGCCAGTAGTTTCGACAGGGTGAGCGGCTACACCTTC.

The chain uses TRBV6-6 and TRBJ2-5; D is ambiguous. The CDR3 runs 14 residues. Looked up from germline, CDR1 is MNHNY and CDR2 is SVGAGI (reference sequence). Trimming took off 0 bases at V and 1 base at J, with 6 bases between the two ends. In nucleotides, the CDR3 is TGTGCCAGCAGTTACTCCCGGTCCCAAGAGACCCAGTACTTC. Protein product: CASSYSRSQETQYF.

This clone is a singleton in its sample. V gene TRBV6-5 combines with J gene TRBJ2-2, with D possibly matching TRBD1 (6 bases). V lost 0 bases to trimming and J lost 5 bases, with 13 bases between them. CDR3 length equals 16 residues. Germline V CDR1 and CDR2: MNHEY, SVGAGI. In nucleotides, the CDR3 is TGTGCCAGCAGTTACTCGAGATCCAGGGGAACCGGGGAGCTGTTTTTT. It yields the protein CASSYSRSRGTGELFF.